The 32 T cell receptor beta chains reported below all come from one sample, sequenced in a study of CXCR3-negative and CXCR3-positive naive CD8 T cells (dated 2019 in TCRdb). Instrument on record: NextSeq 550. The Human TCR Profiling Kit (MiLaboratory) was used to make UMI-labeled 5' RACE TRB cDNA libraries. TCRdb reprocessed the reads, and each CDR3 protein sequence is entered once, without DNA. The sample table holds under 85,000 distinct CDR3 sequences. The ten top clones hold 1.5% to 2% of the sample. The material sequenced was naive CXCR3- CD8+ T cells from blood. In the paper's terms, the cell subset or site label means: CD45RO-CCR7+CD27+CD95- naive CD8+ T cells lacking CXCR3 (TNR3-). The receptors stem from a human donor in good health. Some clones in this sample may be carry-over from other donors' samples.

The V gene is TRBV28, the J gene TRBJ1-1. The germline V gene encodes CDR1 MDHEN and CDR2 SYDVKM. This CDR3 is 14 amino acids long. CDR3 residues: CASSRIPMSTEAFF. The variable domain in full, with the rest retrieved from reference TRBV28 and TRBJ1-1, is DVKVTQSSRYLVKRTGEKVFLECVQDMDHENMFWYRQDPGLGLRLIYFSYDVKMKEKGDIPEGYSVSREKKERFSLILESASTNQTSMYLCASSRIPMSTEAFFGQGTRLTVV.

The chain recombines TRBV29-1 with TRBJ2-5. Germline-derived CDR1 and CDR2 are SQVTM and ANQGSEA. This CDR3 contains 12 residues. CDR3: CSVGALWETQYF.

The chain couples TRBV29-1 to TRBJ1-1; TCRdb names TRBD1, which stays unverified in the absence of DNA. Germline values: CDR1 SQVTM, CDR2 ANQGSEA. The CDR3 totals 12 residues. The CDR3 region is CSVVGGTSKAFF.

V usage is TRBV14 and J usage is TRBJ1-1; with no DNA, the TCRdb D assignment of TRBD1 cannot be verified. The CDR3 sequence is 13 residues long. Germline CDR1 SGHDN, CDR2 FVKESK. CDR3 amino acids: CASSAGQNTEAFF.

The chain employs TRBV7-9 and TRBJ2-1. This CDR3 region has 12 residues. Germline V gene sequence: CDR1 SEHNR, CDR2 FQNEAQ (reference sequence). The CDR3 spells CASSFDEWGQFF.

CDR3 protein: CASSSSSGGAKNIQYF. The chain employs TRBV5-1 and TRBJ2-4; TCRdb names TRBD2, which stays unverified in the absence of DNA. The CDR3 runs 16 residues. The germline CDR1 and CDR2 sequences are SGHRS and YFSETQ.

V gene TRBV20-1 combines with J gene TRBJ2-7; the D gene TCRdb calls, TRBD2, cannot be checked with no DNA. Germline-derived CDR1 and CDR2 are DFQATT and SNEGSKA (reference sequence). The CDR3 loop spans 15 amino acids. This CDR3 reads CSARGLAGGPYEQYF.

This sequence joins TRBV2 and TRBJ2-5; no DNA is available, so the TRBD1 call from TCRdb remains unchecked. This CDR3 is built from 13 residues. Germline CDR1 and CDR2: SNHLY and FYNNEI. CDR3 in amino acids: CASSDWGMETQYF.

The V and J genes are TRBV4-3 and TRBJ1-2. This CDR3 is 17 amino acids long. CDR1 and CDR2 from the germline V gene are LGHNA and YSLEER. The CDR3 protein is CASSQGNNEGFNYGYTF.

The chain employs TRBV12-3 or TRBV12-4 and TRBJ2-1; TCRdb's assignment of TRBD1 cannot be checked, as there is no DNA. The CDR3 spans 14 residues. CDR3 sequence: CASIFQGPANEQFF.

The chain links TRBV19 to TRBJ1-1. CDR3 size: 15 residues. CDR1 and CDR2 from the germline V gene are LNHDA and SQIVND (reference sequence). CDR3 sequence reads: CASSNQYGMNTEAFF.

This chain uses TRBV28 with TRBJ2-2. The CDR3 runs 15 residues. The germline CDR1 and CDR2 sequences are MDHEN and SYDVKM. This chain's CDR3 is CASSYTEDVLGELFF.

The chain employs TRBV29-1 and TRBJ2-7; TCRdb reports TRBD1, a call that lacks DNA to check it against. Germline values: CDR1 SQVTM, CDR2 ANQGSEA. The CDR3 extends over 14 amino acids. The chain's CDR3 is CSVETLGALSEQYF.

The chain combines TRBV27 with TRBJ2-7; TCRdb selects TRBD2, and the lack of DNA leaves this call unchecked. Germline values: CDR1 MNHEY, CDR2 SMNVEV (reference sequence). CDR3 length: 15 residues. The CDR3 sequence: CASSFGLAGGYEQYF.

The chain uses TRBV28 and TRBJ2-7. The CDR3 extends over 12 amino acids. Germline V CDR1 and CDR2: MDHEN, SYDVKM. CDR3 amino acids: CASSLPTYEQYF.

J is TRBJ2-7 and V is TRBV29-1; TCRdb's D call of TRBD1 is untestable without DNA. Germline CDR1 is SQVTM and CDR2 is ANQGSEA. This CDR3 spans 15 amino acids. The CDR3: CSVEDRGTGIDEQYF.

The chain uses TRBV19 and TRBJ2-7; TCRdb designates TRBD1, a call that cannot be tested without DNA. CDR3 size: 15 residues. Germline V lookup: CDR1 LNHDA, CDR2 SQIVND (reference sequence). CDR3 residues: CASSPQGSSHYEQYF.

The chain carries TRBV7-9 and TRBJ1-5. From germline, CDR1 is SEHNR and CDR2 FQNEAQ (reference sequence). This CDR3 spans 14 amino acids. This CDR3 is CASSSTDRNQPQHF. Looking up the rest from reference TRBV7-9 and TRBJ1-5 gives the full variable domain: DTGVSQNPRHKITKRGQNVTFRCDPISEHNRLYWYRQTLGQGPEFLTYFQNEAQLEKSRLLSDRFSAERPKGSFSTLEIQRTEQGDSAMYLCASSSTDRNQPQHFGDGTRLSIL.

The chain carries TRBV13 and TRBJ1-2; as DNA is missing, the TRBD1 call by TCRdb cannot be tested. Looked up from germline, CDR1 is PRHDT and CDR2 is FYEKMQ (reference sequence). The CDR3 is 13 residues long. The CDR3 spells CASSLNRVDGYTF.

This chain connects TRBV12-3 or TRBV12-4 to TRBJ2-5; TCRdb calls TRBD1, which cannot be checked without DNA. CDR3 length equals 13 residues. This chain's CDR3 is CASRARGLETQYF.

This chain connects TRBV11-2 to TRBJ1-2; TCRdb outputs TRBD1, but without DNA this stays unchecked. CDR1 is SGHAT, CDR2 FQNNGV, per germline. CDR3 size: 15 residues. The CDR3 region is CASSLSGDVGYGYTF.

V and J are TRBV7-9 and TRBJ1-1; TCRdb names TRBD1, which stays unverified in the absence of DNA. Germline V gene sequence: CDR1 SEHNR, CDR2 FQNEAQ (reference sequence). This CDR3 has 14 amino acids. CDR3 sequence reads: CASSPVAGVLEAFF.

The J gene is TRBJ2-1, the V gene TRBV29-1; lacking DNA, the TRBD1 call made by TCRdb goes unchecked. Germline V gene sequence: CDR1 SQVTM, CDR2 ANQGSEA. The CDR3 covers 18 residues. The CDR3: CSAWIHPVEGSSYNEQFF.

The J gene is TRBJ2-2, the V gene TRBV27; TCRdb outputs TRBD2, but without DNA this stays unchecked. Germline assignment: CDR1 MNHEY and CDR2 SMNVEV (reference sequence). There are 16 residues in the CDR3. CDR3 loop: CASSLGAGDYTGELFF.

The chain couples TRBV15 to TRBJ1-5. This CDR3 has 17 residues. The germline V gene has CDR1 LNHNV and CDR2 YYDKDF (reference sequence). CDR3 sequence reads: CATSRDPSGYSNQPQHF. The full variable domain, in which reference TRBV15 and TRBJ1-5 provide the parts outside the CDR3, is DAMVIQNPRYQVTQFGKPVTLSCSQTLNHNVMYWYQQKSSQAPKLLFHYYDKDFNNEADTPDNFQSRRPNTSFCFLDIRSPGLGDTAMYLCATSRDPSGYSNQPQHFGDGTRLSIL.

The chain combines TRBV7-9 with TRBJ1-1; TCRdb selects TRBD1, and the lack of DNA leaves this call unchecked. Germline-derived CDR1 and CDR2 are SEHNR and FQNEAQ (reference sequence). This CDR3 is built from 13 residues. This chain's CDR3 is CASSRRENTEAFF.

The chain has TRBV29-1 and TRBJ2-5; TCRdb's D call, TRBD2, is unchecked because there is no DNA. Germline lookup yields CDR1 SQVTM and CDR2 ANQGSEA. This CDR3 spans 17 amino acids. The CDR3 loop reads CSGTGLAGGLYLETQYF. The full variable domain, with the rest looked up from reference TRBV29-1 and TRBJ2-5, is SAVISQKPSRDICQRGTSLTIQCQVDSQVTMMFWYRQQPGQSLTLIATANQGSEATYESGFVIDKFPISRPNLTFSTLTVSNMSPEDSSIYLCSGTGLAGGLYLETQYFGPGTRLLVL.

V and J are TRBV19 and TRBJ1-2; no DNA is available, so the TRBD1 call from TCRdb remains unchecked. Germline V gene lookup returns CDR1 LNHDA and CDR2 SQIVND (reference sequence). The CDR3 has 14 residues. Here the CDR3 reads CASTVALGLEGYTF.

The rearrangement joins TRBV6-5 to TRBJ2-7; TCRdb designates TRBD1, a call that cannot be tested without DNA. Germline CDR1 reads MNHEY; CDR2 reads SVGAGI. This CDR3 has 16 residues. CDR3 sequence reads: CASSYSSGQGAYEQYF.

The chain recombines TRBV4-2 with TRBJ1-1; TCRdb calls TRBD1, which cannot be checked without DNA. The CDR3 length is 11 residues. Germline assignment: CDR1 LGHNA and CDR2 YNFKEQ. The CDR3 is CASSPGVEAFF.

The rearrangement uses TRBV7-9 and TRBJ2-1. The germline V gene has CDR1 SEHNR and CDR2 FQNEAQ (reference sequence). The CDR3 consists of 15 residues. The CDR3 region is CASSQAPSSYNEQFF.

The chain is built from TRBV9 and TRBJ2-7; absent DNA, TCRdb's TRBD2 call cannot be checked. This CDR3 has 15 residues. CDR1 is SGDLS and CDR2 is YYNGEE in the germline V gene. CDR3 amino acids: CASSPRLAGDYEQYF.